This T cell receptor (beta chain) was sequenced in a study of shared clonotypes between healthy human individuals. The V end was cut by 8 bases, the J end by 0 bases, with 8 bases between. The CDR3 length is 13 residues. CDR1 is SGHTA and CDR2 is FQGNSA in the germline V gene. The assay used deep level. Produced via immunoSEQ multiplex PCR; TCRdb's table is partial and in-frame only. The data show 2 million to 3 million clones, with approximately 92% seen just once and 0.13% to 0.15% held by the top ten. The sequencing input was naive CD4+ T cells sorted from blood. Noted subset: CD45RA+ positively selected. V gene TRBV7-2 combines with J gene TRBJ2-1; weak D call: TRBD2 (5 bases). This clonotype originated in a man aged 18 to 35 in good health. DNA for the CDR3: TGTGCCAGCGCTAGCCCCTCCTACAATGAGCAGTTCTTC. This gives the protein CASASPSYNEQFF.